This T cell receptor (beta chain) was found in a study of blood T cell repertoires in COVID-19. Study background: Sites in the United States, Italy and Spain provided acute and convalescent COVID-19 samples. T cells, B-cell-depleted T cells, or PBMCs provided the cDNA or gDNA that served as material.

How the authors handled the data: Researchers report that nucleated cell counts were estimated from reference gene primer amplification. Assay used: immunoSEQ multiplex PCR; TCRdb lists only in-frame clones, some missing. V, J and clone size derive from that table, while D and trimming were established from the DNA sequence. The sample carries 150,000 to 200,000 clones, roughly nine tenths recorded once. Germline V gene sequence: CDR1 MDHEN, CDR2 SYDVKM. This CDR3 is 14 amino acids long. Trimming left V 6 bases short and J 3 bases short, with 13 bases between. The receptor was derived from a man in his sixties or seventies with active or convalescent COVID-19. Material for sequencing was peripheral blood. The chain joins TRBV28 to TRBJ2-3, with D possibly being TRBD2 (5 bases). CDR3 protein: CASSLTTQTDTQYF. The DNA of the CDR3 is TGTGCCAGCAGCCTGACTACCCAAACAGATACGCAGTATTTT.